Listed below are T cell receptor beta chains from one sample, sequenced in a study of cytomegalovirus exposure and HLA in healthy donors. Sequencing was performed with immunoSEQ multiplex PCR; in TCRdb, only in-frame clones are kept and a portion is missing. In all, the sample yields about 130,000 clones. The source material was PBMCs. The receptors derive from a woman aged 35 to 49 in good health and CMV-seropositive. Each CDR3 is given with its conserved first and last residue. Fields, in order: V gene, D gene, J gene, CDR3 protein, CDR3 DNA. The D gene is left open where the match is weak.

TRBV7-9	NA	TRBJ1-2	CASSPRQAHYGYTF	TGTGCCAGCAGCCCCCGACAGGCCCACTATGGCTACACCTTC
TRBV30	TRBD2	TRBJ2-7	CAWSETSGKGSYEQYF	TGTGCCTGGAGTGAAACTAGCGGGAAGGGATCCTACGAGCAGTACTTC
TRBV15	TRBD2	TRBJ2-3	CATSRGLAGGSDTQYF	TGTGCCACCAGCAGGGGACTAGCGGGAGGATCGGATACGCAGTATTTT
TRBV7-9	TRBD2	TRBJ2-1	CASSSPPGLAGPNEQFF	TGTGCCAGCAGCTCGCCCCCGGGACTAGCGGGACCCAATGAGCAGTTCTTC
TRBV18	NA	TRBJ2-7	CASSPDSGSFYEQYF	TGTGCCAGCTCACCAGACAGCGGGTCCTTCTACGAGCAGTACTTC
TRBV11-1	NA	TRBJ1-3	CASSVQESSGNTIYF	TGTGCCAGCAGCGTACAGGAGAGCTCTGGAAACACCATATATTTT
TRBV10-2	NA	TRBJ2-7	CASSEGLTYEQYF	TGCGCCAGCAGTGAGGGGCTTACCTACGAGCAGTACTTC
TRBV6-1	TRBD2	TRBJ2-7	CASSAIAGGHEQYF	TGTGCCAGCAGTGCTATAGCGGGAGGGCACGAGCAGTACTTC
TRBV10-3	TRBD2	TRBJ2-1	CAINSGRAENEQFF	TGTGCCATCAACAGCGGGAGGGCCGAAAATGAGCAGTTCTTC
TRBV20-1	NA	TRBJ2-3	CSARARDTQYF	TGCAGTGCTAGAGCGAGGGATACGCAGTATTTT
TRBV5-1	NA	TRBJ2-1	CASSFHRDWRDNEQFF	TGCGCCAGCAGCTTCCACAGGGATTGGCGGGACAATGAGCAGTTCTTC
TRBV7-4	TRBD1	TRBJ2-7	CASSLRTGGFDEQYF	TGTGCCAGCAGCCTTAGGACAGGGGGCTTCGACGAGCAGTACTTC
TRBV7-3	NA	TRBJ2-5	CASSPPTGETQYF	TGTGCCAGCAGCCCACCTACAGGAGAGACCCAGTACTTC
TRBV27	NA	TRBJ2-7	CASSFLAGGGYEQYF	TGTGCCAGCAGTTTTCTCGCAGGAGGAGGGTACGAGCAGTACTTC
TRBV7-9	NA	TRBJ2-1	CASTLVRGSSYNEQFF	TGTGCCAGCACCTTGGTCCGGGGAAGCTCCTACAATGAGCAGTTCTTC
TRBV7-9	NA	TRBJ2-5	CASSQDIQETQYF	TGTGCCAGCAGCCAGGACATCCAAGAGACCCAGTACTTC
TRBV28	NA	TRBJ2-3	CASSWYGGTDTQYF	TGTGCCAGCAGTTGGTACGGGGGCACAGATACGCAGTATTTT
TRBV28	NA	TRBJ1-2	CASRGGYGHGYTF	TGTGCCAGCAGAGGAGGGTACGGCCATGGCTACACCTTC
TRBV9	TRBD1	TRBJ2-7	CASSADRGDSYEQYF	TGTGCCAGCAGCGCCGACAGGGGGGACTCCTACGAGCAGTACTTC
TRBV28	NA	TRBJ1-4	CASSPLRINEKLFF	TGTGCCAGCAGTCCTCTCAGGATTAATGAAAAACTGTTTTTT
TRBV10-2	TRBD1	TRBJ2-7	CASSPNRGVDEQYF	TGCGCCAGCAGTCCAAACAGGGGAGTGGACGAGCAGTACTTC
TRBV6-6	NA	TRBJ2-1	CASSGGPIGSGDEQFF	TGTGCCAGCAGTGGGGGTCCAATCGGATCAGGGGATGAGCAGTTCTTC
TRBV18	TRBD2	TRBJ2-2	CASSPTGLAGNTGELFF	TGTGCCAGCTCACCAACGGGACTAGCGGGGAACACCGGGGAGCTGTTTTTT
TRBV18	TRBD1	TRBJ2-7	CASSPRGQATSYEQYF	TGTGCCAGCTCACCACGAGGACAGGCTACTTCCTACGAGCAGTACTTC
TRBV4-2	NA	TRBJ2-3	CASSQGRDTDTQYF	TGTGCCAGCAGCCAAGGCCGGGACACAGATACGCAGTATTTT
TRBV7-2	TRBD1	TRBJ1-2	CASSRGQAPFGYTF	TGTGCCAGCAGCAGGGGACAGGCCCCCTTCGGCTACACCTTC
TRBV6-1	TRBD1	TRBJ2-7	CASRPTGGYEQYF	TGTGCCAGCAGACCGACAGGGGGCTACGAGCAGTACTTC
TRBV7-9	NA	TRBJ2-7	CASSSDSPYEQYF	TGTGCCAGCAGCTCTGACAGTCCCTACGAGCAGTACTTC
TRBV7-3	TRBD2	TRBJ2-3	CASSLGLAGLSDTQYF	TGTGCCAGCAGCCTGGGACTAGCGGGTCTCTCAGATACGCAGTATTTT
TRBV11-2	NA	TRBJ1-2	CASSLLPGRGYGYTF	TGTGCCAGCAGCTTACTGCCAGGGAGGGGATATGGCTACACCTTC
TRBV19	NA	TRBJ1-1	CASSIWGGNTEAFF	TGTGCCAGTAGTATATGGGGGGGCAACACTGAAGCTTTCTTT
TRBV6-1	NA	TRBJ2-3	CASSGQVGTDTQYF	TGTGCCAGCAGTGGACAGGTTGGCACAGATACGCAGTATTTT
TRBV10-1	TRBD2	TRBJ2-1	CASSDLAGPANEQFF	TGCGCCAGCAGTGATCTAGCGGGACCGGCTAATGAGCAGTTCTTC
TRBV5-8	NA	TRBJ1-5	CASSFRAMRPQHF	TGTGCCAGCAGCTTCAGGGCCATGAGGCCCCAGCATTTT
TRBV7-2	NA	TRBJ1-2	CASSSLSGPTRGYTF	TGTGCCAGCAGCTCTCTCTCCGGGCCCACTAGGGGCTACACCTTC
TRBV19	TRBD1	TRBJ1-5	CASSADRGSNQPQHF	TGTGCCAGTAGTGCAGACAGGGGCTCCAATCAGCCCCAGCATTTT
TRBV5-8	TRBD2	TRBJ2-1	CASSEGTSGITEQFF	TGTGCCAGCAGCGAGGGGACTAGCGGGATAACTGAGCAGTTCTTC
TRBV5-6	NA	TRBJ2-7	CASSLGASAYEQYF	TGTGCCAGCAGCTTGGGGGCTAGCGCGTACGAGCAGTACTTC
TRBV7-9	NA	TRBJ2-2	CASSLSDSFTGELFF	TGTGCCAGCAGCTTAAGCGACAGTTTCACCGGGGAGCTGTTTTTT
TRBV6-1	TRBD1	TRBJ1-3	CASSPGGAGGNTIYF	TGTGCCAGCAGTCCAGGGGGCGCCGGAGGAAACACCATATATTTT
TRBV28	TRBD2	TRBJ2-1	CASSLRGLAGVGNEQFF	TGTGCCAGCAGCCTAAGGGGACTAGCGGGAGTCGGGAATGAGCAGTTCTTC
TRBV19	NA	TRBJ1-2	CASSSQEGSNYGYTF	TGTGCCAGTAGTTCTCAGGAGGGTTCTAACTATGGCTACACCTTC
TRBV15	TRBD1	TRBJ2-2	CATSRETRIMGQLNTGELFF	TGTGCCACCAGCAGAGAAACTAGGATTATGGGACAGCTAAACACCGGGGAGCTGTTTTTT
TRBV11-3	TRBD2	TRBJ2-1	CASSLAGTSGHNEQFF	TGTGCCAGCAGTCTCGCCGGGACTAGCGGACACAATGAGCAGTTCTTC
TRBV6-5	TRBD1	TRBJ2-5	CASSFRQGARETQYF	TGTGCCAGCAGTTTCCGACAGGGGGCTAGGGAGACCCAGTACTTC
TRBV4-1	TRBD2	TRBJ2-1	CASSQPGLGLSSYNEQFF	TGCGCCAGCAGCCAACCGGGACTAGGCCTATCCTCCTACAATGAGCAGTTCTTC
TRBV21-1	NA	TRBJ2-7	CASREREIKDEQYF	TGTGCCAGCAGGGAGCGGGAGATTAAGGACGAGCAGTACTTC
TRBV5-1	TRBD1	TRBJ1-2	CASSLPLQGDYGYTF	TGCGCCAGCAGCTTGCCTCTTCAGGGGGACTATGGCTACACCTTC
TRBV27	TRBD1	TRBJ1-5	CASAPGQRDQPQHF	TGTGCCAGCGCCCCGGGACAGCGGGATCAGCCCCAGCATTTT
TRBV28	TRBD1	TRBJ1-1	CASRQIQGMNTEAFF	TGTGCCAGCAGACAAATACAGGGGATGAACACTGAAGCTTTCTTT
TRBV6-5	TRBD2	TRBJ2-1	CASSSPLAGGHNEQFF	TGTGCCAGCAGTTCCCCACTAGCGGGAGGACACAATGAGCAGTTCTTC
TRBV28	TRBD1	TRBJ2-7	CASSADQGAREQYF	TGTGCCAGCAGTGCGGATCAGGGGGCGCGGGAGCAGTACTTC
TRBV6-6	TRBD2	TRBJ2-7	CASSYGLAGGRREQYF	TGTGCCAGCAGTTACGGATTAGCGGGAGGGCGGCGCGAGCAGTACTTC